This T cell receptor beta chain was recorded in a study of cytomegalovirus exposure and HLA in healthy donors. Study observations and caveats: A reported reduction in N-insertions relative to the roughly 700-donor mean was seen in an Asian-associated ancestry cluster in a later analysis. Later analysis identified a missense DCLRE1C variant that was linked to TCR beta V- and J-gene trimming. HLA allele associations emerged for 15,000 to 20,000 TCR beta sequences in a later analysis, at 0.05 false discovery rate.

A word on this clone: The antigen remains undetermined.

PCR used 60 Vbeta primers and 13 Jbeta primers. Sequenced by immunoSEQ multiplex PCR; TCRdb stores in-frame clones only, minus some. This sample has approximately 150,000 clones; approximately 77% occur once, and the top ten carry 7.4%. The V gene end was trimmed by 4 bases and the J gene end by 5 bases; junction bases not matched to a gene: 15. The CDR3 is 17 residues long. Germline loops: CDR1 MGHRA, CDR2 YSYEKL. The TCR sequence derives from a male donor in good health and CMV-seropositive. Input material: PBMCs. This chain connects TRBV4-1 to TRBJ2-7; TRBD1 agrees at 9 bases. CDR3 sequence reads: CASSPILLRDRAHEQYF. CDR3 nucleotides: TGCGCCAGCAGCCCTATCCTTCTCCGGGACAGGGCCCACGAGCAGTACTTC.